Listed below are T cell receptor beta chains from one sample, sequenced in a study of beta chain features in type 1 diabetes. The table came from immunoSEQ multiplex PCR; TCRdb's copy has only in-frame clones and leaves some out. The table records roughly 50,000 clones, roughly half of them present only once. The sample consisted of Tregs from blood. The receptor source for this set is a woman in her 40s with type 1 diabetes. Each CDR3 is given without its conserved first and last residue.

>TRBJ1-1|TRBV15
ATSREEGGNTEAF
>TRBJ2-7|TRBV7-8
ASSFGTGPYEQY
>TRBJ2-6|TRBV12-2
ASRFRRMAGANVLT
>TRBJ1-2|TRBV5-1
ASSLGTDRALGGYT
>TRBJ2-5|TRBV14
ASSPFGETQY
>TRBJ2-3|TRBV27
ASSGDRGADTQY
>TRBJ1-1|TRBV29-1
SVGGTGGVGTEAF
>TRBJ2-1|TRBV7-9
ASSGRVNEQF
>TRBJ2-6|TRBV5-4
ASSLGNGLAGRSGANVLT
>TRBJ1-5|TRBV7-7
ASSNSQGARNQPQH
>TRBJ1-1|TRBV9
ASSVVTPGGTSGAF
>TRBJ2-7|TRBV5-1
ASSLNVGGSGEQY
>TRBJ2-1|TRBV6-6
ATLRGIYNEQF
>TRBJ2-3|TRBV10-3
AINLGGSGSATQY
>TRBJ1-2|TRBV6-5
ASRDRALYGYT
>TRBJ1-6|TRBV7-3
ASSSGQGYSPLH
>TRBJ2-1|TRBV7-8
ASIETSGDYNEQF
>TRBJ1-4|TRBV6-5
ASSYSGTGAEKLF
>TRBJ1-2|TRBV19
ASSITPGQPKDGYT
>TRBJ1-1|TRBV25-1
ASRGSGGPTEAF